This is a list of T cell receptor beta chains from one sample in a study of cytomegalovirus exposure and HLA in healthy donors. The method was immunoSEQ multiplex PCR; TCRdb's version includes in-frame clones alone and lacks a portion of them. The table records about 140,000 clones, 60% to 80% of them present only once. The sequencing input was PBMCs. All receptors derive from a man aged 18 to 29 in good health and CMV-seronegative. The CDR3 runs from the conserved cysteine through the conserved F or W. The order of the fields is D gene, J gene, V gene, CDR3 protein. The D gene is left open where the match is weak.

>TRBD1|TRBJ2-3|TRBV5-1
CASRPVDRGADTQYF
>.|TRBJ1-1|TRBV5-4
CASIRNTEAFF
>.|TRBJ1-6|TRBV6-5
CASSYGLTLHF
>.|TRBJ2-7|TRBV10-3
CAILSTAGRNEQYF
>.|TRBJ2-6|TRBV29-1
CSVRGGDGANVLTF
>TRBD1|TRBJ2-5|TRBV7-2
CASSLTRTGGGETQYF
>TRBD1|TRBJ1-1|TRBV7-6
CASSLTPRGRGRLDTEAFF
>.|TRBJ1-5|TRBV19
CASKVGGGNQPQHF
>TRBD1|TRBJ2-5|TRBV4-3
CASSQQDGQEQETQYF
>TRBD1|TRBJ2-1|TRBV5-4
CASSLSGTALYNEQFF
>TRBD1|TRBJ1-6|TRBV5-6
CASSLVTGGDSNSPLHF
>.|TRBJ1-5|TRBV5-8
CASSFRQNNQPQHF
>.|TRBJ2-4|TRBV29-1
CSVEGTVKNIQYF
>.|TRBJ2-5|TRBV5-6
CASSLASGGETQYF
>.|TRBJ2-1|TRBV7-9
CASSPDSSSSYNEQFF
>.|.|TRBV27
CASSPRRAYEQYF
>.|TRBJ2-7|TRBV30
CAWKVTGTYEQYF
>TRBD1|TRBJ1-1|TRBV12-5
CASGLVLDRGKGTEAFF
>.|TRBJ1-1|TRBV4-2
CASSAQGQSNTEAFF